The rows below give T cell receptor beta chains drawn from one sample of a study of T cell responses to AZD1222 COVID-19 vaccine. Assay: immunoSEQ multiplex PCR; the TCRdb copy retains only in-frame clones and omits some. The repertoire holds over 45,000 clones, around 85% seen once, with approximately 16% in the top ten. Sequenced material: peripheral blood, taken on day 0 of AZD1222 vaccination. All receptors come from an adult in good health. The CDR3 runs from the conserved cysteine through the conserved F or W. D genes are given only for firm matches. Part of the rows lack a size; the others show once, few, many or a class for expanded clones.

TRBJ2-1 TRBD2 NA TRBV7-7 TGTGCTAGCAGCTTAGGAATCGGGGGGAGCTCCTACAATGAGCAGTTCTTC CASSLGIGGSSYNEQFF
TRBJ2-7 NA NA TRBV29-1 TGCAGCGCCACAGACAGGGGAGGGCTTTACGAGCAGTACTTC CSATDRGGLYEQYF
TRBJ2-2 TRBD1 NA TRBV6-5 TGTGCCAGCAGTCCGACAGGGGTTGAGGTCGGGGAGCTGTTTTTT CASSPTGVEVGELFF
TRBJ1-1 NA NA TRBV14 TGTGCCAGCAGCCAGTTTCAGGGAAGCACTGAAGCTTTCTTT CASSQFQGSTEAFF
TRBJ1-3 TRBD1 NA TRBV3-1/TRBV3-2 TGTGCCAGCAGCCAAGGACAGGGGGCTTCTGGAAACACCATATATTTT CASSQGQGASGNTIYF
TRBJ2-6 NA NA TRBV3-1/TRBV3-2 TGTGCCAGCAGCTACAGTCGGGTAGGGTCGGCTGGGGCCAACGTCCTGACTTTC CASSYSRVGSAGANVLTF
TRBJ1-2 NA NA TRBV28 TGTGCCAGCAGTTTAGGGGACTATGGCTACACCTTC CASSLGDYGYTF
TRBJ2-1 NA NA TRBV5-1 TGCGCCAGCAGCTTTTCTGCAGGGCTGTACAATGAGCAGTTCTTC CASSFSAGLYNEQFF
TRBJ2-5 TRBD2 NA TRBV2 TGTGCCAGCAGTGGTGAGGCTAGCGGGACGAAGACCCAGTACTTC CASSGEASGTKTQYF
TRBJ1-2 NA NA TRBV24-1 TGTGCCACCAGTGATTTGAGCTGGGAGGGCTACACCTTC CATSDLSWEGYTF
TRBJ2-7 TRBD1 NA TRBV4-1 TGCGCCAGCAGCCAAGATTCGTGGACAGGGGGTACTATTAACTACGAGCAGTACTTC CASSQDSWTGGTINYEQYF
TRBJ2-7 TRBD1 NA TRBV11-2 TGTGCCAGCAGCTTGGGGACAGGGGGCGAGCAGTACTTC CASSLGTGGEQYF
TRBJ2-1 TRBD1 NA TRBV2 TGTGCCAGCACTGGACAGGTAAACAATGAGCAGTTCTTC CASTGQVNNEQFF
TRBJ2-1 TRBD1 few TRBV18 TGTGCCAGCTCACCACCGACACAGGGGATGAATGAGCAGTTCTTC CASSPPTQGMNEQFF
TRBJ1-1 NA NA TRBV18 TGTGCCAGCTCACCAGTTCAGTCGAACACTGAAGCTTTCTTT CASSPVQSNTEAFF
TRBJ2-7 TRBD2 NA TRBV19 TGTGCCAGTAGTATTTCCACTAGCGGGACCTCCTACGAGCAGTACTTC CASSISTSGTSYEQYF
TRBJ2-7 NA NA TRBV7-9 TGTGCCAGCAGCTCGAACTTGGACGAGCAGTACTTC CASSSNLDEQYF
TRBJ1-4 TRBD1 NA TRBV5-1 TGCGCCAGCAGCTTGGCCGGGACAGCTGGGGAAAAACTGTTTTTT CASSLAGTAGEKLFF
TRBJ2-5 NA NA TRBV9 TGTGCCAGCAGCGCCCTGGGGAGAGAGACCCAGTACTTC CASSALGRETQYF
TRBJ2-2 NA once TRBV5-1 TGCGCCAGCAGCTGGCAGGGGGGCACCGGGGAGCTGTTTTTT CASSWQGGTGELFF
TRBJ2-7 TRBD1 NA TRBV27 TGTGCCAGCAGTTTAGGGACAGGGGGCTTGAACGAGCAGTACTTC CASSLGTGGLNEQYF
TRBJ2-7 TRBD1 NA TRBV19 TGTGCCAGTAGTCCCGGGACAGGGCTCGACGAGCAGTACTTC CASSPGTGLDEQYF
TRBJ2-3 NA NA TRBV6-5 TGTGCCAGCAGGGAGGGAGATACGCAGTATTTT CASREGDTQYF
TRBJ2-2 TRBD1 NA TRBV6-4 TGTGCCAGCAGTGTTCAGGGGGAAGGCACCGGGGAGCTGTTTTTT CASSVQGEGTGELFF
TRBJ2-7 NA NA TRBV7-9 TGTGCCAGCAGCTCCGGCGCTACGGTCCGAACCGAGCAGTACTTC CASSSGATVRTEQYF
TRBJ2-1 NA once TRBV7-9 TGTGCCAGCAGCCGATGGGTAGCTGAGGGCAATGAGCAGTTCTTC CASSRWVAEGNEQFF
TRBJ1-1 NA few TRBV19 TGTGCCAGTAGTATTGGGCAGCAGAACACTGAAGCTTTCTTT CASSIGQQNTEAFF
TRBJ1-4 NA NA TRBV5-5 TGTGCCAGCAGCTTGGATCAGGGGCCGAGCTTTGTTTTT CASSLDQGPSFVF
TRBJ1-2 TRBD1 NA TRBV28 TGTCGCGAAAAGGGACAGGCCGTCTATGGCTACACCTTC CREKGQAVYGYTF
TRBJ1-1 TRBD1 NA TRBV3-1/TRBV3-2 TGTGCCAGCAGCTTCCGGGACAGGAACACTGAAGCTTTCTTT CASSFRDRNTEAFF
TRBJ2-2 NA once TRBV6-5 TGTGCCAGCAGCCCCTTACAGGAGAACACCGGGGAGCTGTTTTTT CASSPLQENTGELFF
TRBJ2-3 TRBD2 NA TRBV5-1 TGCGCCAGCAGCCCCGGGACTAGCGGAGATACGCAGTATTTT CASSPGTSGDTQYF
TRBJ2-2 NA once TRBV18 TGTGCCAGCTCACTAGGGCCGGCGAACACCGGGGAGCTGTTTTTT CASSLGPANTGELFF
TRBJ2-7 TRBD1 NA TRBV12-3/TRBV12-4 TGTGCCAGCAGTAACAGGGGGAGAGAGCAGTACTTC CASSNRGREQYF
TRBJ2-7 NA NA TRBV7-4 TGTGCCAGCAGGGTGGGGGGAAGGAGGCCCTACGAGCAGTACTTC CASRVGGRRPYEQYF
TRBJ2-6 NA NA TRBV3-1/TRBV3-2 TGTGCCAGCGGGTTGACTGGGGCCAACGTCCTGACTTTC CASGLTGANVLTF
TRBJ2-1 NA few TRBV19 TGTGCCAGTAGTATAGGGTTGAACTCCTACAATGAGCAGTTCTTC CASSIGLNSYNEQFF
TRBJ2-1 NA few TRBV2 TGTGCCAGCAGTGGCCCCCATGGCGACTACAATGAGCAGTTCTTC CASSGPHGDYNEQFF
TRBJ1-5 NA NA TRBV12-5 TGTGCTAGCCCGGATGGGGGCTATCCGGGCAATCAGCCCCAGCATTTT CASPDGGYPGNQPQHF
TRBJ2-6 NA NA TRBV6-2/TRBV6-3 TGTGCCAGCAGCGACACAGTAGACGTCCTGACTTTC CASSDTVDVLTF
TRBJ1-1 NA NA TRBV7-3 TGTGCCAGCAGCCTAATAGGGGGGAACACTGAAGCTTTCTTT CASSLIGGNTEAFF
TRBJ1-5 NA NA TRBV19 TGTGCCAGTAGTCAAGAGGGGTTTGGGAATCAGCCCCAGCATTTT CASSQEGFGNQPQHF
TRBJ2-3 NA few TRBV7-8 TGTGCCAGCAGCCGGGACCCTCACTCTGATACGCAGTATTTT CASSRDPHSDTQYF
TRBJ2-1 NA NA TRBV2 TGTGCCAAACGCACCGGAGCCAATGAGCAGTTCTTC CAKRTGANEQFF
TRBJ2-1 NA NA TRBV5-1 TGCGCCAGCAGCTTGGAGGTATCGTCCTACAATGAGCAGTTCTTC CASSLEVSSYNEQFF
TRBJ1-2 NA NA TRBV19 TGTGCCAGTAACCCGGGAAGGGGCGGCTACACCTTC CASNPGRGGYTF
TRBJ2-7 NA once TRBV5-5 TGTGCCAGCAGCCCCAGGGCATTATCCACCTACGAGCAGTACTTC CASSPRALSTYEQYF
TRBJ1-1 NA NA TRBV5-1 TGCGCCAGCAGCTTAACCCAGTCGCCTGAAGCTTTCTTT CASSLTQSPEAFF
TRBJ1-3 NA NA TRBV3-1/TRBV3-2 TGTGCCAGCAGCCACTGGACAGCCTCTGGAAACACCATATATTTT CASSHWTASGNTIYF
TRBJ1-5 NA NA TRBV28 TGTGCCAGCAGTTTAGAAGATCAGCCCCAGCATTTT CASSLEDQPQHF
TRBJ2-1 TRBD2 NA TRBV19 TGTGCCAGTAGTATTGGCAAGCGGGAGGGCCCATCTTACAATGAGCAGTTCTTC CASSIGKREGPSYNEQFF
TRBJ2-1 NA NA TRBV2 TGTGCCAGCAGTGGGAGCAGGTTGTTTTACAATGAGCAGTTCTTC CASSGSRLFYNEQFF
TRBJ1-2 TRBD1 NA TRBV6-5 TGTGCCAGCAGTTACTCGAGAGACAGGGGGGATGGCTACACCTTC CASSYSRDRGDGYTF